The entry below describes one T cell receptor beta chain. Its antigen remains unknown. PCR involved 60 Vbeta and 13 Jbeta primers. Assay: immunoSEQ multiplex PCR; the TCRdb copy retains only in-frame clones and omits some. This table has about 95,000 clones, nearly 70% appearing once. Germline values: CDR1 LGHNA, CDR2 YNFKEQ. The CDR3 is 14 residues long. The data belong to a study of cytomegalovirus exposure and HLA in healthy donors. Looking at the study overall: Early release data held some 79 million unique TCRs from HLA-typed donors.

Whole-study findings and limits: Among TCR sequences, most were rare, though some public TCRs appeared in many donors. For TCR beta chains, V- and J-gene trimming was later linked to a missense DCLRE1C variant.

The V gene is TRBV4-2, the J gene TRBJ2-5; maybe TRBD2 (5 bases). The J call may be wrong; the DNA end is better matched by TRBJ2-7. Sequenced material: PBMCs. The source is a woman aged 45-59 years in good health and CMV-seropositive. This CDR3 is CASSYGLTPYEQYF. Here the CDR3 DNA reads TGTGCCAGCAGCTATGGACTTACTCCCTACGAGCAGTACTTC.